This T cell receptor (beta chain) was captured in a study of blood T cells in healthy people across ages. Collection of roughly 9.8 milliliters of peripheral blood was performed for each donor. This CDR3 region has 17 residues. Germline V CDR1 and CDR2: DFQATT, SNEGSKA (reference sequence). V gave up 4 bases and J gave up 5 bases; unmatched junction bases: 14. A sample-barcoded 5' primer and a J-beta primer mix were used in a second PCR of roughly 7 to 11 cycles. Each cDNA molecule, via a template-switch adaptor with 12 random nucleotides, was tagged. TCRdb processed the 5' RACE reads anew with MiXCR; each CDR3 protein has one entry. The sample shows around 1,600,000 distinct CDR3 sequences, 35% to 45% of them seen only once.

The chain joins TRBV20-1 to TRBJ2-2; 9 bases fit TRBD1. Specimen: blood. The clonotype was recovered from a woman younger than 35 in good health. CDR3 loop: CSAINRDRDWGTGELFF. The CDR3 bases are TGCAGTGCTATAAACCGGGACAGGGATTGGGGAACCGGGGAGCTGTTTTTT.